These T cell receptor beta chains were read from a single sample in a study of tumor-infiltrating lymphocytes in primary liver carcinoma. Each CDR3 protein gets one entry after TCRdb re-called the multiplex PCR reads with MiXCR. Here the sample spans 55,000 to 70,000 distinct CDR3 sequences, just over 70% being singletons. The sequenced sample was liver tumor tissue from sampling region 2. The receptors stem from a man in his forties or fifties with primary liver carcinoma and hepatitis B virus infection. Both conserved end residues are part of each CDR3. The order of the fields is J gene, D gene, clone size, V gene, CDR3 DNA, CDR3 protein. A D gene is named only where the DNA matches it firmly. Size values are once, few and many counts, or a class for expanded clones, and some rows have none.

TRBJ2-1 TRBD2 many TRBV7-6 TGTGCCAGCAGCTTAAGGACGGGAGGTTACAATGAGCAGTTCTTC CASSLRTGGYNEQFF
TRBJ2-4 - - TRBV29-1 TGCAGCGTTGAAGCGGATAGGGGTGACATTCAGTGCTTC CSVEADRGDIQCF
TRBJ2-7 - many TRBV5-4 TGTGCCACCCAGGACGGGACTCTCTCCTACGAGCAGTACTTC CATQDGTLSYEQYF
TRBJ1-1 - many TRBV12-3/TRBV12-4 TGTGCCAGCAGTTTAATAGGGGGGACTGAAGCTTTCTTT CASSLIGGTEAFF
TRBJ2-3 - - TRBV5-1 TGCGTCAGTAGAGGCGCAGGGCCAGAAACGCAGTATTTT CVSRGAGPETQYF
TRBJ2-5 - - TRBV6-1 TGTGCCAGCAGAGAGGCCGTGGTTCCATGGGATACCCAGTACTTC CASREAVVPWDTQYF
TRBJ2-3 TRBD2 - TRBV4-1 TGCTCCAGCAGTCAGACCATTGCCCTAGCGGGAGTCACCGATACGCGGTATTTT CSSSQTIALAGVTDTRYF
TRBJ1-5 - - TRBV11-3 TGTGCCAGCAGCTTAGATGTGGGGGTGGCTCAGTCCCAGCATTTT CASSLDVGVAQSQHF
TRBJ2-2 TRBD1 - TRBV29-1 TGCAGCGTTCCCTATTCCGACAGGGTGGGAGTGAACACCGGGAAGCTGTTTTTT CSVPYSDRVGVNTGKLFF
TRBJ2-3 - - TRBV6-6 TGTGCCGGCAGTTACCCCCGCATAGGGGGCAGCGGGAGTAGAATTAGCACAGATACGCAGTATTTT CAGSYPRIGGSGSRISTDTQYF
TRBJ2-2 - - TRBV4-2 TGTGCCGGCAGCCAAGCTCTGAGCGCCGGGGAGCTGTTTTTT CAGSQALSAGELFF
TRBJ2-3 - many TRBV7-8 TGTGCCAGCAGCTCCCCCCCAGATACGCAGTATTTT CASSSPPDTQYF
TRBJ2-6 - once TRBV7-8 TGTGCCAGCAGCAGAACCGGCTCTGGGGCCAGCGTCCTGACCTTC CASSRTGSGASVLTF
TRBJ2-7 TRBD2 - TRBV4-3 TGCGCCAACGGCCAAGATCGGGAGGCTCCCTACGAGCAGTACTTC CANGQDREAPYEQYF
TRBJ2-1 TRBD2 many TRBV5-4 TGTGCCAGCAGCGCCCGACTAGCGGGAGACTACAATGAGCAGTTCTTC CASSARLAGDYNEQFF
TRBJ2-3 - many TRBV24-1 TGTGCCACCAGTGATCCAATGGATACGCAGTATTTT CATSDPMDTQYF
TRBJ2-5 TRBD2 - TRBV5-4 TGTGCCAGAAGCTTGGCCGGGGCTAGCGGGGTGACCCAGTACTTC CARSLAGASGVTQYF
TRBJ2-1 - - TRBV11-2 TGTGCCAGCAGCTTAGATTTAACCAGCGGGTATCCCACCTACAATGAGCAGTTATTC CASSLDLTSGYPTYNEQLF
TRBJ2-7 - many TRBV29-1 TGCAGCGTTGTGGACGCACCCGGCGAGCAGTACTTC CSVVDAPGEQYF
TRBJ2-7 - few TRBV6-1 TGTGCCAGCGATATGGCAGAGTACGAGCAGTACTTC CASDMAEYEQYF
TRBJ2-7 TRBD2 - TRBV13 TGTGCCAGCAGCTTAGGCCAGGGACTAGCAGGCTCCTACGAGCAGTACTTC CASSLGQGLAGSYEQYF
TRBJ2-1 - - TRBV20-1 TGCAGTGCTATCCTCTCTACGTGGTCCGTGGCGGATGAGCAGTTCTTC CSAILSTWSVADEQFF
TRBJ2-5 TRBD1 - TRBV10-3 TGTGCCATCGGTCCCGACAGGGCCCAAGAGACCCAATACTTC CAIGPDRAQETQYF
TRBJ2-3 - - TRBV11-2 TGTGCCGGAGGGGCATGGGAGCCCGCAGTTACGCAGTATTTT CAGGAWEPAVTQYF
TRBJ2-1 - - TRBV11-3 TGTGTCAGGAGCTTAGGCGAAGGACTCACTTACAATGAGCAGTTCTTC CVRSLGEGLTYNEQFF
TRBJ2-1 - - TRBV25-1 TGTGCCAGGAGTGAATCTGCGTTTCGCTCCTACAATGAGCAGTTCTTC CARSESAFRSYNEQFF
TRBJ2-2 - - TRBV11-2 TGTGCCAGCGGGTTACCATTAGGAGGGGCGAACACGGGGGAGTTGTTTTTT CASGLPLGGANTGELFF
TRBJ2-7 - - TRBV19 TGTGCCAGTAGTACCCGGGCCGCCCACGAGCAGTACTTC CASSTRAAHEQYF
TRBJ2-2 - once TRBV11-2 TGTGCCAGCGGCTTAGCATTAGGAGGGGCGAACGCCGTTGAGCTGTTTTTT CASGLALGGANAVELFF
TRBJ2-3 - - TRBV6-6 TGTGCCAACTACTACAGGACGGGAAGTACAGATACGCAGTATTTT CANYYRTGSTDTQYF
TRBJ2-1 TRBD2 - TRBV5-8 TGTGCCAGCAGCCCAGGGACTAGCAGCTACGATGAGCAGTTCTTC CASSPGTSSYDEQFF
TRBJ2-7 TRBD1 few TRBV19 TGTGCCAGTTCTAGGACCGGGACAGACTACGAGCAGTACTTC CASSRTGTDYEQYF
TRBJ2-2 TRBD2 - TRBV20-1 TGCAGTGCTTCCTCAGGACTAGCGGGTTTGAACACCGGGGAGCTGTTTTTT CSASSGLAGLNTGELFF
TRBJ2-7 TRBD1 - TRBV28 TGTGCCACCCAGGACAGGGACTCCTCCGAGCAGTACTTC CATQDRDSSEQYF
TRBJ1-1 - many TRBV4-2 TGTGCCAGCAGCCAAGATTGGCGGGGAGCGAACACTGAAGCTTTCTTT CASSQDWRGANTEAFF
TRBJ2-6 - - TRBV19 TGTGCCAGTAGTATAGGAGGAACGCCTGGGGCCAACGTCCTGACTTTC CASSIGGTPGANVLTF
TRBJ1-6 TRBD1 many TRBV5-6 TGTGCCAGCAGCGAAGGGACAGGGGGTTCACCCCTCCACTTT CASSEGTGGSPLHF
TRBJ2-3 TRBD2 - TRBV4-2 TGTACCAGCAGCCAAGCGGCGCTTCTAGCGGGAGCGATAGATACGCAGTATTTT CTSSQAALLAGAIDTQYF
TRBJ2-1 TRBD2 many TRBV4-2 TGTGCCAGCAGCCAAGCGTCTAGCGGGCTACATGAGCAGTTCTTC CASSQASSGLHEQFF
TRBJ2-1 TRBD2 - TRBV6-5 TGTGTCAGCAGTGGACTAGCGGAGTCTTGCTCCTACAATGAGCAGTTCTTC CVSSGLAESCSYNEQFF
TRBJ1-5 - once TRBV5-8 TGTGCCATCAGCTTGTTCGGGACGGCCGGCTATAGCAATCAGCCCCAGCATTTT CAISLFGTAGYSNQPQHF
TRBJ1-1 TRBD1 - TRBV28 TGTGCTAGCAGTTTAGGGGGCGCTGCAGCTTTCTTT CASSLGGAAAFF
TRBJ2-1 - - TRBV5-1 TGCGCCAGCAGCTTTCTTGCGGGAAGGAGTGAGCAGTTCTTC CASSFLAGRSEQFF
TRBJ2-1 - few TRBV5-1 TGCGCCAGCAGCTTATCCCTACTAGTGGGAGGTTTTAATGAGCAGTTCTTC CASSLSLLVGGFNEQFF
TRBJ1-2 - few TRBV6-5 TGTGCCACCCTAGACCTTGCCGCAATGTACACCTTC CATLDLAAMYTF
TRBJ1-3 - - TRBV5-1 TGCACCAGCAGCTTGAACATAAACTCTGGAAACACCATATATTTT CTSSLNINSGNTIYF
TRBJ2-2 - - TRBV5-6 TGTGCCAGCAGCTGGGGAGAGACGAACACCGGGGAGCTGTTTTTT CASSWGETNTGELFF
TRBJ1-5 TRBD1 - TRBV5-6 TGTGCCAGGAGCAACCGGGACAGATATAGCAATCAGCCCCAGCATTTT CARSNRDRYSNQPQHF
TRBJ2-2 - - TRBV10-3 TGTGCCATCAGTGAGTGGGACGACACCGGGGAGCTGCTTTTT CAISEWDDTGELLF
TRBJ1-4 - - TRBV11-2 TGTGCAGCAGCAAGACTCCGAGGAACAAATGAAAAACTGTTTTTT CAAARLRGTNEKLFF
TRBJ1-5 - - TRBV11-3 TGCACCAGCAGCCAAAGAACTCGACAGGAGAATAGAAATCAGCCCCAGCATTTT CTSSQRTRQENRNQPQHF
TRBJ2-5 TRBD2 - TRBV5-1 TGCGCCAGCAGCTTGGCTGGGCGGGGGATCGAAGAGACCCAGTACTTC CASSLAGRGIEETQYF
TRBJ2-7 - - TRBV11-1 TGTGCCAGCAGCTTAAATGCTTTCTGCGAGCAGTACTTC CASSLNAFCEQYF
TRBJ1-2 - - TRBV7-9 TGTGCAAGCAGCCCCGAGGGCAGGCTATCCCTGTATGGCTACACCTTC CASSPEGRLSLYGYTF
TRBJ1-1 TRBD1 once TRBV6-5 TGTACCAGCAGCCGACAGGGGGCCGTAATGAACACTGAAGCTTTCTTT CTSSRQGAVMNTEAFF